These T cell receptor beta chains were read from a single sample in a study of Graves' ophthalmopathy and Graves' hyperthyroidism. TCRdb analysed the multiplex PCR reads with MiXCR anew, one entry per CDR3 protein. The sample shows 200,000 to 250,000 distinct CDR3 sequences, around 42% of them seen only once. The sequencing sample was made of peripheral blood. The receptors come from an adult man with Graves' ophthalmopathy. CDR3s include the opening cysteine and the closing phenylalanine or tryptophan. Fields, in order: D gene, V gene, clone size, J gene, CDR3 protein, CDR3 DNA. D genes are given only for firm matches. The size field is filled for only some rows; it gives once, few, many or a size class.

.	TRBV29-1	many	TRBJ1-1	CSVAPLTEAFF	TGCAGCGTTGCCCCTCTCACTGAAGCTTTCTTT
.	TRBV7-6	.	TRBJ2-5	CASSLGTAGTQYF	TGTGCCAGCAGCTTAGGGACAGCAGGGACCCAGTACTTC
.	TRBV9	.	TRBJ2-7	CASSLMSPAEQYF	TGTGCCAGCAGCTTGATGTCCCCCGCCGAGCAGTACTTC
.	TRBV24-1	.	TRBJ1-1	CATSDGLNTEAFF	TGTGCCACCAGTGATGGCTTGAACACTGAAGCTTTCTTT
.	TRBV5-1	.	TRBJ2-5	CASSLEGNQETQYF	TGCGCCAGCAGCTTGGAGGGAAACCAAGAGACCCAGTACTTC
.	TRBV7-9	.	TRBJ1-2	CASSPGLQRGALGYTF	TGTGCCAGCAGCCCAGGGCTACAGCGGGGGGCGCTCGGCTACACCTTC
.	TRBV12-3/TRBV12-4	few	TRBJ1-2	CASRGGVDGGYTF	TGTGCCAGCAGAGGTGGGGTGGATGGGGGCTACACCTTC
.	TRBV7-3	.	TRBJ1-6	CASSLTGEFLSPLHF	TGTGCCAGCAGCTTAACGGGGGAATTCTTATCACCCCTCCACTTT
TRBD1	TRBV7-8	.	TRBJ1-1	CASSTQGGRSTEAFF	TGTGCCAGCAGCACCCAGGGGGGCAGGAGCACTGAAGCTTTCTTT
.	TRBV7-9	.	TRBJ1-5	CASSLGTRGSNQPQHF	TGTGCCAGCAGCTTAGGCACCCGCGGGAGCAATCAGCCCCAGCATTTT
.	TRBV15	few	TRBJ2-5	CATSSKGGLGGETQYF	TGTGCCACCAGCTCTAAGGGGGGTTTAGGGGGCGAGACCCAGTACTTC
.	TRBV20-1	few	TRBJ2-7	CSASLGTPPSYEQYF	TGCAGTGCTAGTTTGGGCACCCCACCGTCCTACGAGCAGTACTTC
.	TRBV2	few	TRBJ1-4	CASSEGGATNEKLFF	TGTGCCAGCAGTGAAGGCGGCGCAACTAATGAAAAACTGTTTTTT
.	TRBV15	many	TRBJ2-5	CATSRDSGSQETQYF	TGTGCCACCAGCAGAGATTCGGGCAGCCAAGAGACCCAGTACTTC